A single T cell receptor (beta chain) is shown here with its context. The data were obtained in a study of cytomegalovirus exposure and HLA in healthy donors. Measured with immunoSEQ multiplex PCR; TCRdb has only the in-frame clones, and not every one. The table records approximately 110,000 clones, around nine tenths of them present only once. The sample taken for sequencing was PBMCs. The TCR sequence derives from a woman aged 18-29 years in good health and CMV-seronegative.

CDR3: CASSLTGTGGYGYTF. CDR3 nucleotide sequence: TGCGCCAGCAGCTTAACCGGGACAGGGGGCTATGGCTACACCTTC. The chain is built from TRBV5-1 and TRBJ1-2; TRBD1 matches 11 bases. CDR3 length: 15 residues. The ends lost 2 bases at V and 4 bases at J; junction bases unmatched: 4. The germline CDR1 and CDR2 sequences are SGHRS and YFSETQ. The full variable domain, completed using reference TRBV5-1 and TRBJ1-2, is KAGVTQTPRYLIKTRGQQVTLSCSPISGHRSVSWYQQTPGQGLQFLFEYFSETQRNKGNFPGRFSGRQFSNSRSEMNVSTLELGDSALYLCASSLTGTGGYGYTFGSGTRLTVV.